Sequencing of this T cell receptor (beta chain) was carried out in a study of blood T cell repertoires in COVID-19. In the study overall: There were acute and convalescent COVID-19 samples, and they came from the United States, Italy and Spain. In each case, the material was cDNA or gDNA derived from T cells, B-cell-depleted T cells, or PBMCs.

V shed 0 bases, J shed 4 bases, and the junction held 2 bases outside the gene matches. This CDR3 is built from 15 residues. Germline assignment: CDR1 SGDLS and CDR2 YYNGEE. In the authors' methods: The authors estimated nucleated cell counts from reference gene primer amplification. Measured with immunoSEQ multiplex PCR; TCRdb has only the in-frame clones, and not every one. That table furnishes V, J and clone size, whereas the DNA furnished D and trimming. The repertoire holds some 190,000 clones, with just under 85% as singletons. The V gene is TRBV9, the J gene TRBJ1-4; TRBD1 agrees at 8 bases. The receptor was derived from a woman in her 70s with active or convalescent COVID-19. Specimen: peripheral blood. The CDR3 protein is CASSVEGTGNEKLFF. CDR3 DNA sequence: TGTGCCAGCAGCGTAGAGGGGACAGGTAATGAAAAACTGTTTTTT.